Sequencing of this T cell receptor beta chain was carried out in a study of HIV-infected patients and healthy controls. This clonotype was found a few times. Its target is unknown. This CDR3 is built from 12 residues. Per the germline V gene, CDR1 is SNHLY and CDR2 is FYNNEI. Trimming took 6 bases from V and 6 from J, leaving 11 bases between them. General observations from the study: During therapy, HIV-associated CDR3s fell significantly in frequency, while CMV-associated CDR3s did not change significantly.

The repertoire came from unfractionated whole blood and reflected all unsorted peripheral T cells. Reverse transcription used around 500 ng RNA and constant-region primers for alpha and beta. Separate chain-specific third strand synthesis with multiplexing indices produced the alpha and beta libraries. TCRdb reprocessed the 5' RACE reads via MiXCR and lists one record per CDR3 protein. The table includes under 20,000 distinct CDR3 sequences, 7% detected once. The chain is built from TRBV2 and TRBJ1-1; no definite D call. This receptor was identified in an adult in good health. Sequences were obtained from blood. CDR3 sequence (DNA): TGTGCCAGCAGCCTAAAAATATCTGAAGCTTTCTTT. It specifies CASSLKISEAFF.